A selection of T cell receptor beta chains follows, all from one sample in a study of shared clonotypes between healthy human individuals. The table came from immunoSEQ multiplex PCR; TCRdb's copy has only in-frame clones and leaves some out. This repertoire shows about 460,000 clones, around 77% found once; its top ten account for about 12%. Input material: PBMCs. Source of these receptors: a woman between 40 and 55 years old in good health. Some clones in this sample may be carry-over from other donors' samples. Both conserved end residues are part of each CDR3. Each record gives: clone size, D gene, V gene, J gene, CDR3 protein, CDR3 DNA. D genes are given only for firm matches. Size is stated for part of the rows, as once, few or many counts, or as a class when the clone is expanded.

>NA|TRBD2|TRBV5-4|TRBJ2-2
CASSSGVAGVTGELFF
TGTGCCAGCAGCTCCGGGGTAGCGGGAGTCACCGGGGAGCTGTTTTTT
>few|TRBD2|TRBV5-4|TRBJ2-3
CASSSLAGGLTDTQYF
TGTGCCAGCAGCTCGCTAGCGGGAGGGCTGACAGATACGCAGTATTTT
>NA|NA|TRBV5-6|TRBJ2-6
CASSRIRGSGANVLTF
TGTGCCAGCAGCCGGATTAGGGGTTCTGGGGCCAACGTCCTGACTTTC
>once|NA|TRBV27|TRBJ1-4
CASSLRGESNEKLFF
TGTGCCAGCAGTTTAAGGGGCGAGTCGAATGAAAAACTGTTTTTT
>NA|TRBD1|TRBV6-5|TRBJ2-7
CASRGQGLYEQYF
TGTGCCAGCAGGGGACAGGGACTGTACGAGCAGTACTTC
>NA|NA|TRBV18|TRBJ2-7
CASSPPSSYEQYF
TGTGCCAGCTCACCGCCCAGCTCCTACGAGCAGTACTTC
>NA|TRBD2|TRBV2|TRBJ2-1
CASHTSGVYNEQFF
TGTGCCAGCCATACTAGCGGAGTCTACAATGAGCAGTTCTTC
>NA|NA|TRBV19|TRBJ1-5
CASSPAGRDNQPQHF
TGTGCCAGCAGCCCCGCCGGCAGGGACAATCAGCCCCAGCATTTT
>NA|TRBD1|TRBV28|TRBJ2-7
CASTDRDRNSYEQYF
TGTGCCAGCACCGACAGGGACAGGAACTCCTACGAGCAGTACTTC
>NA|NA|TRBV28|TRBJ2-7
CASSTYRKSYEQYF
TGTGCCAGCAGTACCTACAGGAAATCCTACGAGCAGTACTTC
>NA|NA|TRBV7-9|TRBJ2-2
CASSLSPFGELFF
TGTGCCAGCAGCTTATCTCCCTTCGGGGAGCTGTTTTTT
>NA|NA|TRBV27|TRBJ2-6
CASSLSRPGRGGANVLTF
TGTGCCAGCAGTTTATCGAGGCCCGGGCGGGGAGGGGCCAACGTCCTGACTTTC
>NA|NA|TRBV28|TRBJ2-7
CASSPDEVEQYF
TGTGCCAGCAGTCCCGACGAGGTCGAGCAGTACTTC
>few|NA|TRBV5-4|TRBJ2-1
CASSFDRDSYNEQFF
TGTGCCAGCAGCTTCGACAGAGACTCCTACAATGAGCAGTTCTTC
>once|NA|TRBV9|TRBJ2-6
CASSVRGTPSGANVLTF
TGTGCCAGCAGCGTACGTGGGACTCCGTCTGGGGCCAACGTCCTGACTTTC
>NA|TRBD1|TRBV18|TRBJ1-5
CASSLYQGASQPQHF
TGTGCCAGCTCATTGTACCAGGGGGCGTCTCAGCCCCAGCATTTT
>NA|NA|TRBV7-6|TRBJ2-3
CASSRSSGRTDTQYF
TGTGCCAGCAGCCGCAGTAGCGGACGCACAGATACGCAGTATTTT
>few|TRBD2|TRBV11-3|TRBJ2-2
CASSPGTSFLSGELFF
TGTGCCAGCAGCCCCGGGACTAGCTTCTTGAGCGGGGAGCTGTTTTTT